This is a list of T cell receptor beta chains from one sample in a study of shared clonotypes between healthy human individuals. Sequencing was performed with immunoSEQ multiplex PCR; in TCRdb, only in-frame clones are kept and a portion is missing. The table records 650,000 to 800,000 clones, roughly two thirds of them present only once. The sequenced material came from memory CD4+ T cells sorted from blood. The receptor set was obtained from a woman aged 25 to 45 in good health. The CDR3 runs from the conserved cysteine through the conserved F or W. D genes are given only for firm matches. Part of the rows lack a size; the others show once, few, many or a class for expanded clones.

CASTPTSGSSYEQYF | TGTGCCAGCACTCCGACTAGCGGCTCCTCCTACGAGCAGTACTTC | 15 | . | TRBD2 | TRBJ2-7 | TRBV6-6
CASSLLAAYNEQFF | TGTGCCAGCAGCTTGCTAGCGGCCTACAATGAGCAGTTCTTC | 14 | . | TRBD2 | TRBJ2-1 | TRBV7-2
CASRGQGARTGYTF | TGTGCCAGTAGAGGACAGGGGGCGCGAACTGGCTACACCTTC | 14 | . | TRBD1 | TRBJ1-2 | TRBV19
CASSVMASGRYEQFF | TGCGCCAGCAGTGTAATGGCTAGCGGGAGATATGAGCAGTTCTTC | 15 | . | TRBD2 | TRBJ2-1 | TRBV10-1
CASSMRTDTQYF | TGTGCCAGCAGCATGCGCACAGATACGCAGTATTTT | 12 | . | . | TRBJ2-3 | TRBV11-1
CASSQNVLVSDTQYF | TGTGCCAGCAGCCAGAACGTCTTGGTCTCAGATACGCAGTATTTT | 15 | once | . | TRBJ2-3 | TRBV7-3
CASSLWLETQYF | TGTGCCAGCAGCTTGTGGTTAGAGACCCAGTACTTC | 12 | . | . | TRBJ2-5 | TRBV5-6
CASSRRTGNTGELFF | TGTGCCAGCAGCCGTCGGACTGGGAACACCGGGGAGCTGTTTTTT | 15 | . | . | TRBJ2-2 | TRBV7-2
CASSHYRTASNYGYTF | TGTGCCAGCAGCCATTATAGGACAGCCTCCAACTATGGCTACACCTTC | 16 | . | . | TRBJ1-2 | TRBV11-2
CAWSKRSPSYEQYF | TGTGCCTGGAGTAAACGGTCCCCCTCCTACGAGCAGTACTTC | 14 | . | . | TRBJ2-7 | TRBV30
CASSLPRWYEQYF | TGTGCCAGCAGTTTACCCCGGTGGTACGAGCAGTACTTC | 13 | . | . | TRBJ2-7 | TRBV28
CASSVALVSGRATGELFF | TGTGCCAGCAGCGTCGCACTGGTTAGCGGGAGGGCCACCGGGGAGCTGTTTTTT | 18 | . | TRBD2 | TRBJ2-2 | TRBV9
CASSLEEATYEQYF | TGTGCCAGCAGCTTAGAGGAGGCAACCTACGAGCAGTACTTC | 14 | . | . | TRBJ2-7 | TRBV11-2
CASSRPGGNQPQHF | TGTGCCAGTAGTAGGCCAGGGGGCAATCAGCCCCAGCATTTT | 14 | . | . | TRBJ1-5 | TRBV19
CASSVGGAQETQYF | TGTGCCAGCAGCGTAGGCGGCGCTCAGGAGACCCAGTACTTC | 14 | . | . | TRBJ2-5 | TRBV9
CASSYGTSGLEQFF | TGTGCCAGTAGTTACGGGACTAGCGGTCTTGAGCAGTTCTTC | 14 | . | TRBD2 | TRBJ2-1 | TRBV19
CASSFSWTTDTQYF | TGTGCCAGCAGCTTCTCATGGACCACAGATACGCAGTATTTT | 14 | . | . | TRBJ2-3 | TRBV7-2
CASNSLAGGFSEQFF | TGTGCCAGCAATTCACTAGCGGGAGGGTTCAGTGAGCAGTTCTTC | 15 | few | TRBD2 | TRBJ2-1 | TRBV6-5
CASGLQGAYEQYF | TGTGCCAGCGGCTTGCAGGGCGCCTACGAGCAGTACTTC | 13 | few | . | TRBJ2-7 | TRBV5-4
CASSYPSGANTGELFF | TGCGCCAGCAGCTATCCTAGCGGAGCGAACACCGGGGAGCTGTTTTTT | 16 | . | TRBD2 | TRBJ2-2 | TRBV5-1
CASRWTSGRVDTQYF | TGTGCCAGCAGATGGACTAGCGGGAGGGTAGATACGCAGTATTTT | 15 | once | TRBD2 | TRBJ2-3 | TRBV6-5
CASSVKRRQGGQPQHF | TGCGCCAGCAGTGTTAAGAGGAGGCAGGGAGGACAGCCCCAGCATTTT | 16 | . | . | TRBJ1-5 | TRBV10-2
CASKPTGGGYTF | TGTGCCAGCAAACCCACAGGGGGCGGCTACACCTTC | 12 | . | TRBD1 | TRBJ1-2 | TRBV27
CASSDAGTGAYEQYF | TGTGCCAGCAGTGACGCCGGGACAGGAGCCTACGAGCAGTACTTC | 15 | . | TRBD1 | TRBJ2-7 | TRBV6-1
CASSPLQGKETQYF | TGTGCCAGCTCACCGTTACAGGGAAAAGAGACCCAGTACTTC | 14 | . | . | TRBJ2-5 | TRBV18
CASGLVIRDRTYEQYF | TGTGCTAGTGGTTTGGTTATCCGGGACCGAACCTACGAGCAGTACTTC | 16 | once | . | TRBJ2-7 | TRBV12-5
CASSPDRGRETQYF | TGTGCCAGCAGCCCCGACAGGGGACGGGAGACCCAGTACTTC | 14 | . | TRBD1 | TRBJ2-5 | TRBV5-4
CASSGRTSATDTQYF | TGTGCCAGCAGTGGTCGGACTAGCGCCACAGATACGCAGTATTTT | 15 | . | TRBD2 | TRBJ2-3 | TRBV6-4
CASSPGTPGSGANVLTF | TGTGCCAGCTCACCAGGGACACCCGGCTCTGGGGCCAACGTCCTGACTTTC | 17 | . | . | TRBJ2-6 | TRBV18
CASSFSYQETQYF | TGTGCCAGCAGCTTCAGTTACCAAGAGACCCAGTACTTC | 13 | . | . | TRBJ2-5 | TRBV5-4
CASSQEGKARHYEQYF | TGCGCCAGCAGCCAAGAAGGTAAGGCACGGCACTACGAGCAGTACTTC | 16 | once | . | TRBJ2-7 | TRBV4-1
CSVVSTGRNEQYF | TGCAGCGTTGTGTCGACAGGGAGGAACGAGCAGTACTTC | 13 | . | . | TRBJ2-7 | TRBV29-1
CASSTLTNTQYF | TGTGCCAGCAGCACCCTCACCAATACGCAGTATTTT | 12 | . | . | TRBJ2-3 | TRBV6-1
CASSQDYGGGDGYTF | TGTGCCAGCAGCCAAGATTATGGAGGGGGTGATGGCTACACCTTC | 15 | . | . | TRBJ1-2 | TRBV4-2